This TCR beta chain was retrieved from a study of T cells in Graves' hyperthyroidism and ophthalmopathy. Study information: At the time of initial diagnosis and before any treatment, peripheral blood was collected. Study findings and constraints: The majority of expanded thyroid clonotypes above 0.001 also appeared in blood.

These patients, aged 18 to 65, had recently diagnosed hyperthyroidism lasting under 2 months. PBMCs were sourced from roughly 10 ml fresh peripheral blood. This clonotype occurred many times. Its cognate antigen is unknown. Researchers took RNA transcripts and amplified the TCR beta CDR3 regions from them. The TCR CDR3 first-round RT-PCR relied on the HTBI primer set. In TCRdb, the multiplex PCR reads were re-called with MiXCR into one record per CDR3 protein. The sample records 400,000 to 500,000 distinct CDR3 sequences, 12% to 15% being singletons. The receptor's source is a woman aged 18-30 years with Graves' hyperthyroidism. The specimen was blood.

CDR3 sequence (DNA): TGTGCCAGCAGTTGGACTAGCGGGAGCCCCAGCTCCTACAATGAGCAGTTCTTC. Translation: CASSWTSGSPSSYNEQFF. The chain employs TRBV12-3 or TRBV12-4 and TRBJ2-1, with 13 bases matching TRBD2. The CDR3 is 18 amino acids. The J segment lost 0 bases and the V segment lost 4 bases, leaving 6 bases of the junction unmatched.